The next 23 T cell receptor beta chains were all read from a single sample in a study of Graves' ophthalmopathy and Graves' hyperthyroidism. The sequenced template was RNA, covering the TCR beta CDR3 region. HTBI primers were used in a first-round RT-PCR, which preceded a second-round multiplex PCR. One entry per CDR3 protein results from TCRdb running MiXCR on the multiplex PCR reads. The sample holds roughly 400,000 distinct CDR3 sequences, about 17% seen once. Sequencing was performed on peripheral blood. The receptors originated from a woman under 30 with Graves' ophthalmopathy.

Ten or more counts support this clonotype. The chain has TRBV12-3 or TRBV12-4 and TRBJ2-7; no definite D call. V lost 3 bases and J 7 bases, leaving 13 bases between the germline ends. The CDR3 sequence is 13 residues long. Here the CDR3 DNA reads TGTGCCAGCAGTTTGCGAGAGGTGAAAGAGCAGTACTTC. This codes for CASSLREVKEQYF.

This clonotype was counted many times. The V and J genes are TRBV7-6 and TRBJ2-5; 7 bases fit TRBD1. With V trimmed by 3 bases and J by 1 base, 5 bases remained unmatched. The germline V gene has CDR1 SGHVS and CDR2 FNYEAQ. The CDR3 totals 15 residues. The CDR3 DNA reads TGTGCCAGCAGCTTCCGGGACAGCTTCCAAGAGACCCAGTACTTC. Translated, it gives CASSFRDSFQETQYF.

This clonotype was counted only a few times. This chain joins TRBV6-1 and TRBJ1-5; no firm D call. The CDR3 has 12 amino acids. V was trimmed by 3 bases and J by 7 bases, leaving 7 bases between them. Looked up from germline, CDR1 is MNHNS and CDR2 is SASEGT. The CDR3 protein is CASSDRVQPQHF. The CDR3 nucleotides are TGTGCCAGCAGTGATCGGGTACAGCCCCAGCATTTT.

Ten or more counts support this clonotype. The chain couples TRBV19 to TRBJ1-1; 9 bases are a match to TRBD1. J was trimmed by 2 bases and V by 4 bases; bases with no gene match: 5. The CDR3 runs to 15 residues. CDR1 LNHDA and CDR2 SQIVND come from the germline V gene (reference sequence). CDR3 loop: CASSTDRGANTEAFF. In nucleotides, the CDR3 is TGTGCCAGTAGTACGGACAGGGGCGCAAACACTGAAGCTTTCTTT.

This clonotype came up many times. The chain recombines TRBV9 with TRBJ1-1, with D tentatively TRBD1 (5 bases). V lost 0 bases and J lost 0, with 9 bases in between. Germline-derived CDR1 and CDR2 are SGDLS and YYNGEE. The CDR3 is 15 amino acids. The CDR3 nucleotides read TGTGCCAGCAGCGTAGGGGGCCGGATGAACACTGAAGCTTTCTTT. Protein: CASSVGGRMNTEAFF. The full variable domain, rest sourced from reference TRBV9 and TRBJ1-1, is DSGVTQTPKHLITATGQRVTLRCSPRSGDLSVYWYQQSLDQGLQFLIQYYNGEERAKGNILERFSAQQFPDLHSELNLSSLELGDSALYFCASSVGGRMNTEAFFGQGTRLTVV.

This clonotype was counted many times. V is TRBV5-1 and J is TRBJ2-7; D is unresolved. CDR1 and CDR2 from the germline V gene are SGHRS and YFSETQ. V lost 3 bases, J lost 7 bases, and 14 bases lay in between. CDR3 length equals 13 residues. The CDR3 DNA reads TGCGCCAGCAGCTCCCATTATCAGCTAGAGCAGTACTTC. Its translation is CASSSHYQLEQYF.

This clonotype was recorded at least ten times. V is TRBV20-1 and J is TRBJ1-2, with 10 bases identical to TRBD1. The length of the CDR3 is 16 residues. The germline gives CDR1 DFQATT, CDR2 SNEGSKA (reference sequence). After removal of 0 bases from V and 10 bases from J, the junction contained 14 bases not matched to a gene. The CDR3 loop reads CSARDPGQGSEADYTF. The CDR3 region has the DNA TGCAGTGCTAGAGATCCGGGACAGGGGTCCGAAGCGGACTACACCTTC.

Many counts were recorded for this clonotype. The chain recombines TRBV6-2 or TRBV6-3 with TRBJ2-7; D is ambiguous. CDR3 length: 12 residues. Germline V gene lookup returns CDR1 MNHEY and CDR2 SVGEGT. V lost 7 bases and J lost 7, with 14 bases in between. CDR3 in amino acids: CASNIPFGEQYF. As DNA, the CDR3 is TGTGCCAGCAACATACCTTTTGGGGAGCAGTACTTC.

The table lists this clonotype with many counts. The chain employs TRBV5-1 and TRBJ2-7; 7 bases agree with TRBD2. J gave up 2 bases and V 4 bases, and 15 bases lay outside the gene matches. The CDR3 loop spans 17 amino acids. The germline V gene encodes CDR1 SGHRS and CDR2 YFSETQ. The CDR3 reads CASSPLIGSGYTYEQYF. The CDR3 nucleotides read TGCGCCAGCAGCCCACTTATAGGTAGCGGGTACACCTACGAGCAGTACTTC.

This clonotype was seen repeatedly, ten times or more. The chain has TRBV29-1 and TRBJ2-7; 11 nucleotides match TRBD2. This CDR3 has 14 amino acids. CDR1 SQVTM and CDR2 ANQGSEA come from the germline V gene. The J segment lost 2 bases and the V segment lost 5 bases, leaving 5 bases of the junction unmatched. CDR3 nucleotides: TGCAGCGTTCGAGGGACTAGCGGCACCTACGAGCAGTACTTC. Translated, it gives CSVRGTSGTYEQYF.

This clonotype was detected many times. CDR3 sequence (DNA): TGTGCCAGCAGTTACTTGGGACAAGTCTCCTCTGGGGCCAACGTCCTGACTTTC. Translated, it gives CASSYLGQVSSGANVLTF. The chain couples TRBV6-2 or TRBV6-3 to TRBJ2-6, with D maybe TRBD1 (6 bases). The germline V and J ends were trimmed by 1 base and 0 bases, with 13 bases remaining between them. The CDR3 totals 18 residues. The germline gives CDR1 MNHEY, CDR2 SVGEGT.

This clonotype was seen ten or more times. CDR3 region: CATQWDRITEAFF. CDR3 in DNA: TGTGCCACCCAATGGGACAGAATCACTGAAGCTTTCTTT. The chain couples TRBV10-3 to TRBJ1-1; 7 bases fit TRBD1. V trimming: 10 bases; J trimming: 4 bases; junction bases outside the gene matches: 9. The CDR3 spans 13 residues. Germline CDR1 reads ENHRY; CDR2 reads SYGVKD.

This clonotype was recorded many times. The V and J genes are TRBV3-1 and TRBJ2-5; TRBD2 matches 11 bases. V lost 2 bases to trimming and J lost 4 bases; unmatched junction nucleotides: 6. CDR1 and CDR2 (germline): LGHDT, YNNKEL (reference sequence). The CDR3 consists of 16 residues. The CDR3 spells CASSQKLTSGGETQYF. The CDR3 coding sequence is TGTGCCAGCAGCCAAAAACTCACTAGCGGGGGAGAGACCCAGTACTTC.

This clonotype was recorded many times. The rearrangement links TRBV20-1 to TRBJ2-7; TRBD2 matches at 12 bases. CDR1 is DFQATT, CDR2 SNEGSKA, per germline (reference sequence). The V and J ends lost 5 bases and 3 bases, in that order; junction bases with no gene match: 5. This CDR3 spans 14 amino acids. For the CDR3, the DNA is TGCAGTGCTTTAAAGGGACTAGCGGGCTACGAGCAGTACTTC. Translated: CSALKGLAGYEQYF.

This clonotype came up many times. The chain combines TRBV5-1 with TRBJ1-5; 7 nucleotides match TRBD1. The CDR3 loop spans 14 amino acids. V was pared by 4 bases and J by 3 bases, with 4 bases of the junction left unmatched. Germline assignment: CDR1 SGHRS and CDR2 YFSETQ. The CDR3 protein is CASSPGQPNQPQHF. As DNA, the CDR3 is TGCGCCAGCAGCCCGGGACAGCCCAATCAGCCCCAGCATTTT.

At least ten counts were recorded for this clonotype. The chain links TRBV19 to TRBJ2-2; the D is unclear. The CDR3 is made up of 11 amino acids. The V gene's germline CDR1 is LNHDA and CDR2 SQIVND (reference sequence). With 9 bases removed from V and 6 bases from J, the gap between germline ends came to 8 bases. The CDR3 DNA reads TGTGCCAGCTCGAAAGCCGGGGAGCTGTTTTTT. Protein product: CASSKAGELFF.

The CDR3 here is CASSPMLAEETQYF. The CDR3 DNA sequence: TGTGCCAGCAGCCCCATGCTAGCGGAAGAGACCCAGTACTTC. The chain combines TRBV6-2 or TRBV6-3 with TRBJ2-5, with 7 bases that match TRBD2. With 6 bases clipped from V and 3 bases from J, the junction kept 7 bases outside the gene matches. The CDR3 length is 14 residues. Germline assignment: CDR1 MNHEY and CDR2 SVGEGT.

This clonotype was detected many times. The V call is TRBV5-1, the J call TRBJ1-5; tentative D call: TRBD1 (5 bases). Trimming shortened V by 4 bases and J by 1 base, and 12 bases separated the two germline ends. Germline CDR1 SGHRS, CDR2 YFSETQ. The CDR3 extends over 15 amino acids. The CDR3 loop is CASSPEGRSNQPQHF. Here the CDR3 DNA reads TGCGCCAGCAGCCCGGAGGGACGGAGCAATCAGCCCCAGCATTTT.

This clonotype was seen many times. A read error may be the cause here, since a much bigger clone is one base away. The gene calls are TRBV6-5 and TRBJ2-5; D is ambiguous. This CDR3 is 14 amino acids long. In germline, CDR1 is MNHEY, CDR2 SVGAGI. V lost 1 base, J lost 0 bases, and 6 bases lay in between. The CDR3: CASSYLRYQETQYF. The CDR3 bases are TGTGCCAGCAGTTACTTGAGGTACCAAGAGACCCAGTACTTC.

In DNA, the CDR3 is TGTGCCAGCAGCTTACCCCCGAAAAGCTACGAGCAGTACTTC. Translated, it gives CASSLPPKSYEQYF. This chain uses TRBV7-2 with TRBJ2-7, with no clear D. The germline V gene has CDR1 SGHTA and CDR2 FQGNSA. V lost 2 bases to trimming and J lost 3 bases, with 11 bases between them. The CDR3 loop spans 14 amino acids.

This clonotype was observed at least ten times. The chain is built from TRBV7-2 and TRBJ2-2; D perhaps matches TRBD2 (6 bases). Germline CDR1 SGHTA, CDR2 FQGNSA. V was cut by 0 bases and J by 8 bases, with 19 bases left in between. The CDR3 has 17 amino acids. The CDR3 protein is CASSLAGGASLIGELFF. CDR3 bases: TGTGCCAGCAGCTTAGCAGGAGGGGCCTCCCTGATAGGGGAGCTGTTTTTT.

The sample holds many counts of this clonotype. The rearrangement links TRBV7-3 to TRBJ2-2; 8 nucleotides align to TRBD2. Per the germline V gene, CDR1 is SGHTA and CDR2 is FQGTGA. With V trimmed by 5 bases and J by 7 bases, 9 bases remained unmatched. This CDR3 is built from 15 residues. The CDR3 DNA follows: TGTGCCAGCAGCGCGGGACTAGGAATTGACGGGGAGCTGTTTTTT. It yields the protein CASSAGLGIDGELFF.

In this sample, this clonotype turned up many times. The V and J genes are TRBV6-2 or TRBV6-3 and TRBJ1-1, with D possibly TRBD1 on 6 matching bases. In germline, CDR1 is MNHEY, CDR2 SVGEGT. Trimming shortened V by 2 bases and J by 0 bases, and 16 bases separated the two germline ends. The CDR3 spans 17 residues. This CDR3 reads CASSYTQGKSMNTEAFF. CDR3 DNA: TGTGCCAGCAGTTACACACAGGGAAAATCCATGAACACTGAAGCTTTCTTT.